The 2 T cell receptor beta chains listed next were all sequenced from one sample in a study of shared clonotypes between healthy human individuals. Here immunoSEQ multiplex PCR was the method, and the copy in TCRdb shows in-frame clones only, minus some. The sample lists roughly 1,600,000 clones; roughly 98.5% were seen once. The material sequenced was naive CD4+ T cells sorted from blood. Subset described: CD45RA+ positively selected. These receptors were collected from a man aged 25 to 45 in good health.

The chain couples TRBV7-6 to TRBJ2-5; D is undetermined. Germline V lookup: CDR1 SGHVS, CDR2 FNYEAQ. The CDR3 consists of 11 residues. V was shortened by 4 bases and J by 0 bases, with 0 bases between the two germline ends. In nucleotides, the CDR3 is TGTGCCAGCAGCTACCAAGAGACCCAGTACTTC. Protein: CASSYQETQYF.

This chain connects TRBV7-2 to TRBJ2-2, with D perhaps TRBD2 (5 bases). The CDR3 spans 18 residues. Germline CDR1 reads SGHTA; CDR2 reads FQGNSA. Trimming removed 5 bases from V and 6 bases from J, with 25 bases in between. This CDR3 reads CASSPLGQHGLFPGELFF. The CDR3 coding sequence is TGTGCCAGCAGCCCCCTCGGCCAACACGGACTTTTTCCCGGGGAGCTGTTTTTT.